The following is a T cell receptor beta chain sequence with its context. The sample comes from a study of blood T cell repertoires in COVID-19. Trimming cost V 4 bases and J 9 bases; bases outside gene matches: 9. This CDR3 contains 15 residues. The germline V gene encodes CDR1 SGHNT and CDR2 YYREEE (reference sequence). Authors' methods: It was from reference gene primer amplification that nucleated cell counts were estimated. Generated by immunoSEQ multiplex PCR, the TCRdb table keeps only in-frame clones and is missing some. V and J calls and clone size are copied from that table; D and trimming were computed from the DNA. The data show about 210,000 clones, 70% to 90% seen once.

The chain is built from TRBV5-4 and TRBJ1-6; TRBD1 aligns across 8 bases. The clonotype was recovered from a woman in her thirties or forties with acute or convalescent COVID-19. Sequenced sample: peripheral blood. The CDR3 nucleotides are TGTGCCAGCAGCGCCCGACAGGGGCTGGTTTCACCCCTCCACTTT. It yields the protein CASSARQGLVSPLHF.